This passage covers 19 T cell receptor beta chains from one sample sequenced in a study of blood T cell repertoires in COVID-19 (dated by TCRdb to the early 2020s). Library generation was performed with the immunoSEQ multiplex PCR assay. Not all clones reach the TCRdb copy of this immuneACCESS table, which keeps in-frame sequences only. Checked studies attribute under half of the gap to unresolved V genes and leave the rest unexplained. The sample profile shows about 120,000 clones; around 87% of them were found once. The ten largest account for roughly 29% of the sample. Material for sequencing was peripheral blood. These receptors were obtained from a woman between 65 and 79 years old with acute or convalescent COVID-19.

The chain combines TRBV7-2 with TRBJ1-1; D is possibly TRBD1 (5 bases). The germline V gene has CDR1 SGHTA and CDR2 FQGNSA. V was clipped by 5 bases and J by 3 bases, with 16 bases between them. The CDR3 spans 15 residues. The CDR3 is CASSPDAAGYTEAFF. The CDR3 DNA follows: TGTGCCAGCAGCCCCGATGCGGCAGGGTACACTGAAGCTTTCTTT.

The chain is built from TRBV3-1 (or the pseudogene TRBV3-2) and TRBJ2-7, with a weak D call TRBD2 (5 bases). The germline V and J ends were trimmed by 7 bases and 3 bases, with 16 bases remaining between them. This CDR3 contains 14 residues. Germline V lookup: CDR1 LGHDT, CDR2 YNNKEL (reference sequence). The CDR3 sequence: CASTPGGSLYEQYF. The CDR3 region has the DNA TGTGCCAGCACCCCAGGAGGTAGCCTCTACGAGCAGTACTTC.

The CDR3 DNA is TGCGCCAGCAGCCAAGGAGCCGGGAATTCCTATAATTCACCCCTCCACTTT. It is translated as CASSQGAGNSYNSPLHF. V usage is TRBV4-1 and J usage is TRBJ1-6, with D hard to call. V was pared by 1 base and J by 1 base, with 11 bases between. The CDR3 runs to 17 residues. Germline V gene sequence: CDR1 MGHRA, CDR2 YSYEKL.

This chain links TRBV19 with TRBJ2-2; TRBD2 matches 12 bases. The CDR3 extends over 16 amino acids. CDR1 and CDR2 (germline): LNHDA, SQIVND (reference sequence). V dropped 9 bases and J dropped 7; count of bases not matched to a gene: 12. CDR3 sequence (DNA): TGTGCCAGCCGAACCCCCGGACTAGCGGGGTTCGGGGAGCTGTTTTTT. Amino acid sequence: CASRTPGLAGFGELFF. The variable domain in full, completed from reference TRBV19 and TRBJ2-2, reads DGGITQSPKYLFRKEGQNVTLSCEQNLNHDAMYWYRQDPGQGLRLIYYSQIVNDFQKGDIAEGYSVSREKKESFPLTVTSAQKNPTAFYLCASRTPGLAGFGELFFGEGSRLTVL.

The chain links TRBV7-6 to TRBJ1-6, with 8 bases identical to TRBD1. Germline assignment: CDR1 SGHVS and CDR2 FNYEAQ. V dropped 0 bases and J dropped 7; count of bases not matched to a gene: 2. The CDR3 has 15 residues. The CDR3 is CASSLAQGVNSPLHF. CDR3 nucleotide sequence: TGTGCCAGCAGCTTAGCACAGGGGGTGAATTCACCCCTCCACTTT. The complete variable domain, with remaining parts taken from reference TRBV7-6 and TRBJ1-6, reads GAGVSQSPRYKVTKRGQDVALRCDPISGHVSLYWYRQALGQGPEFLTYFNYEAQQDKSGLPNDRFSAERPEGSISTLTIQRTEQRDSAMYRCASSLAQGVNSPLHFGNGTRLTVT.

The rearrangement joins TRBV28 to TRBJ2-5, with a possible D match to TRBD1 (6 bases). CDR3 length equals 14 residues. V lost 4 bases to trimming and J lost 10 bases, with 19 bases between them. CDR1 is MDHEN and CDR2 is SYDVKM in the germline V gene. The CDR3 DNA sequence: TGTGCCAGCAGTTCCACTATAATACAGGGACACCAGTACTTC. Residues: CASSSTIIQGHQYF.

Regarding this clone: The same CDR3 arises from other DNA sequences in this sample as well. The CDR3 DNA reads as TGCGCCAGCAGCTCGGGACAGCCGAATCAGCCCCAGCATTTT. Amino acid sequence: CASSSGQPNQPQHF. The chain combines TRBV5-1 with TRBJ1-5; TRBD1 agrees at 7 bases. V lost 3 bases, J lost 4 bases, and 4 bases stayed unmatched. The CDR3 contains 14 residues. CDR1 SGHRS and CDR2 YFSETQ come from the germline V gene.

This rearrangement joins TRBV5-5 to TRBJ2-5; a possible D gene is TRBD2 (6 bases). V gave up 0 bases and J gave up 4 bases, with 10 bases separating them. Germline-derived CDR1 and CDR2 are SGHKS and YYEKEE (reference sequence). This CDR3 region has 14 residues. CDR3 region: CASSLARGGETQYF. CDR3 in DNA: TGTGCCAGCAGCTTGGCGCGGGGCGGAGAGACCCAGTACTTC.

This chain links TRBV29-1 with TRBJ2-7; 12 bases match TRBD1. V lost 1 base, J lost 9 bases, and 4 bases stayed unmatched. The CDR3 is 13 amino acids. Per germline, CDR1 SQVTM and CDR2 ANQGSEA. CDR3 protein: CSVEGDRGQGQYF. CDR3 DNA: TGCAGCGTTGAAGGGGACAGGGGGCAAGGGCAGTACTTC.

The V and J genes are TRBV5-1 and TRBJ1-2, with TRBD1 matching 8 bases. The junction had 6 bases not matched to a gene; V was cut back by 4 bases and J by 1 base. CDR1 and CDR2 (germline): SGHRS, YFSETQ. This CDR3 is 15 amino acids long. CDR3 sequence reads: CASSPRTGLNYGYTF. The CDR3 nucleotides read TGCGCCAGCAGCCCTCGGACAGGGCTTAACTATGGCTACACCTTC.

J is TRBJ2-1 and V is TRBV5-1; D may be TRBD1 (6 bases). The CDR3 loop spans 16 amino acids. Germline CDR1 is SGHRS and CDR2 is YFSETQ. Trimming removed 5 bases from V and 0 bases from J, with 15 bases in between. This CDR3 reads CASSWTGTLSYNEQFF. In DNA, the CDR3 is TGCGCCAGCAGTTGGACCGGGACACTCTCCTACAATGAGCAGTTCTTC.

This chain joins TRBV28 and TRBJ2-1, with TRBD2 as a possible D gene (6 bases). V was shortened by 6 bases and J by 5 bases, with 11 bases between the two germline ends. The CDR3 runs 13 residues. Germline V lookup: CDR1 MDHEN, CDR2 SYDVKM. The CDR3 DNA sequence: TGTGCCAGCAGATCGGGACTCAACAATGAGCAGTTCTTC. Protein product: CASRSGLNNEQFF.

The genes are TRBV7-3 and TRBJ2-7; D is possibly TRBD2 (6 bases). V was clipped by 5 bases and J by 2 bases, with 16 bases between them. The CDR3 spans 15 residues. Germline V gene lookup returns CDR1 SGHTA and CDR2 FQGTGA. CDR3 nucleotide sequence: TGTGCCAGCAGCCCCCTGGAGCGGGCTCCCTACGAGCAGTACTTC. Translated, it gives CASSPLERAPYEQYF.

This chain links TRBV5-1 with TRBJ1-4; 8 bases agree with TRBD1. The CDR3 is made up of 15 amino acids. Looked up from germline, CDR1 is SGHRS and CDR2 is YFSETQ. V trimming: 1 base; J trimming: 8 bases; junction bases outside the gene matches: 7. The DNA for the CDR3 is TGCGCCAGCAGCTTGTCGGAGACAGGGGTAGAAAAACTGTTTTTT. Its translation is CASSLSETGVEKLFF. Drawing the rest from reference TRBV5-1 and TRBJ1-4, the complete variable domain is KAGVTQTPRYLIKTRGQQVTLSCSPISGHRSVSWYQQTPGQGLQFLFEYFSETQRNKGNFPGRFSGRQFSNSRSEMNVSTLELGDSALYLCASSLSETGVEKLFFGSGTQLSVL.

V usage is TRBV6-5 and J usage is TRBJ1-5; D is possibly TRBD1 (5 bases). V lost 6 bases, J lost 2 bases, and 14 bases lay in between. The CDR3 consists of 15 residues. Germline lookup yields CDR1 MNHEY and CDR2 SVGAGI. CDR3 protein: CASRAGGGRNQPQHF. The CDR3 nucleotides read TGTGCCAGCAGGGCCGGGGGGGGTCGCAATCAGCCCCAGCATTTT.

The rearrangement uses TRBV3-1 (or the pseudogene TRBV3-2) and TRBJ2-2; 13 nucleotides line up with TRBD2. Germline values: CDR1 LGHDT, CDR2 YNNKEL (reference sequence). Germline trimming cut 8 bases from V and 8 bases from J; bases unmatched to any gene: 11. The CDR3 extends over 16 amino acids. The CDR3 nucleotides are TGTGCCAGCTCGTCGACTAGCGGGGGGCTTGGTGGGGAGCTGTTTTTT. This encodes CASSSTSGGLGGELFF.

V gene TRBV28 combines with J gene TRBJ1-3, with D perhaps matching TRBD1 (5 bases). The CDR3 extends over 17 amino acids. Trimming shortened V by 5 bases and J by 1 base, and 18 bases separated the two germline ends. Germline values: CDR1 MDHEN, CDR2 SYDVKM. The CDR3, as DNA: TGTGCCAGCAGTAATCAAAGGGGCGCGAAGTCTGGAAACACCATATATTTT. It translates to CASSNQRGAKSGNTIYF. The variable domain in full, with the rest retrieved from reference TRBV28 and TRBJ1-3, is DVKVTQSSRYLVKRTGEKVFLECVQDMDHENMFWYRQDPGLGLRLIYFSYDVKMKEKGDIPEGYSVSREKKERFSLILESASTNQTSMYLCASSNQRGAKSGNTIYFGEGSWLTVV.

The chain combines TRBV14 with TRBJ2-5; perhaps TRBD2 as D (5 bases). V was trimmed by 3 bases and J by 5 bases, leaving 13 bases between them. From germline, CDR1 is SGHDN and CDR2 FVKESK. The CDR3 spans 14 residues. This chain's CDR3 is CASSQTSEVETQYF. The CDR3 DNA reads as TGTGCCAGCAGCCAGACCTCGGAGGTTGAGACCCAGTACTTC.

V and J are TRBV6-5 and TRBJ1-3; D remains unclear. Trimming removed 7 bases from V and 0 bases from J, with 10 bases in between. Germline CDR1 and CDR2: MNHEY and SVGAGI. This CDR3 spans 14 amino acids. The CDR3 protein is CASTKESSGNTIYF. CDR3 bases: TGTGCCAGCACCAAAGAGAGCTCTGGAAACACCATATATTTT.